Reported below is one T cell receptor beta chain. Its antigen is unidentified. Repertoires were sampled repeatedly during chemoradiotherapy. The CDR3 totals 13 residues. CDR1 and CDR2 (germline): MNHEY, SMNVEV (reference sequence). The V gene lost 3 bases and the J gene lost 0 bases, with 3 bases spanning the gap. Method: immunoSEQ multiplex PCR; TCRdb's copy keeps in-frame clones and lacks some. The profile covers several thousand clones, with roughly nine tenths appearing a single time and around 10% taken by the ten largest. These data originate in a study of chemoradiotherapy in HPV16-positive cancers. The wider study: Functional T-cell assays on a couple of HPV16-positive patients' cells defined candidate HPV-specific clones and common TCR motifs. Study observations and caveats: The functional HPV-specific definition rests on just a couple of HPV16-positive patients. Non-HPV-specific T cells did not expand in tumors during treatment, whereas candidate HPV-specific clones and E7-related motifs did.

This TCR derives from a human donor with HPV-associated anogenital cancer. The chain combines TRBV27 with TRBJ1-3; D call uncertain. The sequences come from tumor tissue, collected from a patient who underwent chemoradiotherapy. The CDR3 here is CASSFRSGNTIYF. CDR3 nucleotides: TGTGCCAGCAGTTTCCGCTCTGGAAACACCATATATTTT.